The 7 T cell receptor beta chains reported below all come from one sample, sequenced in a study of blood T cells in healthy people across ages. Alongside a J-beta primer mix, a sample-barcoded 5' primer served in a second PCR lasting roughly 7 to 12 cycles. MiXCR, applied by TCRdb to the 5' RACE reads, yields one record per CDR3 protein. The table lists hundreds of thousands of distinct CDR3 sequences, about 51% of them singletons. The specimen sequenced was blood. These receptors came from a woman older than 75 in good health.

Ten or more counts support this clonotype. The chain employs TRBV7-9 and TRBJ2-7; possible D gene TRBD1, 6 bases. CDR1 and CDR2 (germline): SEHNR, FQNEAQ (reference sequence). The CDR3 totals 13 residues. V lost 4 bases and J 3 bases, leaving 10 bases between the germline ends. The CDR3: CASSWQQGYEQYF. CDR3 sequence (DNA): TGTGCCAGCAGCTGGCAACAGGGCTACGAGCAGTACTTC.

This clonotype was found many times. The chain uses TRBV12-3 or TRBV12-4 and TRBJ2-3; D not resolved. V was pared by 3 bases and J by 0 bases, with 7 bases between. This CDR3 has 14 residues. CDR3: CASSFLSSTDTQYF. The CDR3 DNA is TGTGCCAGCAGTTTTTTATCTAGCACAGATACGCAGTATTTT.

The chain uses TRBV10-3 and TRBJ1-2; D is perhaps TRBD1 (5 bases). Germline loops: CDR1 ENHRY, CDR2 SYGVKD. The CDR3 consists of 14 residues. Trimming pared 2 bases from V and 6 bases from J, leaving 13 bases between. CDR3 DNA: TGTGCCATCAGTGAGCGGAGGGGTGAAGATGGCTACACCTTC. The encoded protein is CAISERRGEDGYTF.

The sample holds many counts of this clonotype. This chain uses TRBV20-1 with TRBJ2-1; D remains ambiguous. From germline, CDR1 is DFQATT and CDR2 SNEGSKA (reference sequence). The CDR3 extends over 13 amino acids. Trimming removed 1 base from V and 2 bases from J, with 6 bases in between. The CDR3 sequence is CSARGSTYNEQFF. The DNA for the CDR3 is TGCAGTGCTAGAGGGAGCACCTACAATGAGCAGTTCTTC.

Here the CDR3 reads CASSFGGVADTQYF. The CDR3 nucleotides are TGTGCCAGCAGTTTTGGCGGTGTGGCAGATACGCAGTATTTT. This sequence joins TRBV12-3 or TRBV12-4 and TRBJ2-3; no clear D gene. The CDR3 extends over 14 amino acids. Trimming cost V 3 bases and J 4 bases, with 11 bases left between them.

This clonotype has a handful of counts. The gene calls are TRBV20-1 and TRBJ2-3, with a possible D match to TRBD1 (6 bases). This CDR3 is built from 15 residues. Deletions cut 0 bases from V and 4 bases from J, with 14 bases between. Germline values: CDR1 DFQATT, CDR2 SNEGSKA (reference sequence). CDR3 DNA sequence: TGCAGTGCTAGAGATTGGGGCAGGGGCCCAGATACGCAGTATTTT. Its protein product is CSARDWGRGPDTQYF.

The CDR3 DNA follows: TGTGCCAGCAGTCTTCAGTTTACGGGGACCAACTATGGCTACACCTTC. Amino acid sequence: CASSLQFTGTNYGYTF. This chain uses TRBV27 with TRBJ1-2, with D maybe TRBD1 (5 bases). V lost 5 bases to trimming and J lost 2 bases, with 18 bases between them. The CDR3 is made up of 16 amino acids. The germline gives CDR1 MNHEY, CDR2 SMNVEV (reference sequence).